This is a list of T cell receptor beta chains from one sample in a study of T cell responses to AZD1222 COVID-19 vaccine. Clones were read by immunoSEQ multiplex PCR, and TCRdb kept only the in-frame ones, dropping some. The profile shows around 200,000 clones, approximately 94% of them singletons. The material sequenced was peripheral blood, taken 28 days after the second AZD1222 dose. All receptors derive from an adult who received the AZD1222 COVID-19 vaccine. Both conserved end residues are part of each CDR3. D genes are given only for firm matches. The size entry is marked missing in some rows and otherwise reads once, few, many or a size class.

CDR3nt: TGTGCCAGCAGCGTAGTTGACAGGGGGAACTATGGCTACACCTTC
CDR3aa: CASSVVDRGNYGYTF
d_gene: TRBD1
v_gene: TRBV9
abundance: .
j_gene: TRBJ1-2

CDR3nt: TGTGCCAGCAGCCCCGTGGACAGGCTTTATGGGAATGAGCAGTTCTTC
CDR3aa: CASSPVDRLYGNEQFF
d_gene: TRBD1
v_gene: TRBV6-6
abundance: once
j_gene: TRBJ2-1

CDR3nt: TGTGCCAGCTCACCATCTTACGGGGACCAAGAGACCCAGTACTTC
CDR3aa: CASSPSYGDQETQYF
d_gene: .
v_gene: TRBV18
abundance: .
j_gene: TRBJ2-5

CDR3nt: TGTGCCAGCAGCCTAGCCGACGGACTCTTCATGAACACTGAAGCTTTCTTT
CDR3aa: CASSLADGLFMNTEAFF
d_gene: .
v_gene: TRBV7-8
abundance: .
j_gene: TRBJ1-1

CDR3nt: TGTGCCAGCAGCCCCCCTATTGGGCAGTATTTT
CDR3aa: CASSPPIGQYF
d_gene: .
v_gene: TRBV7-2
abundance: .
j_gene: TRBJ2-3

CDR3nt: TGTGCCAGCAGCGTCGGGGAGACGAACACCGGGGAGCTGTTTTTT
CDR3aa: CASSVGETNTGELFF
d_gene: .
v_gene: TRBV9
abundance: once
j_gene: TRBJ2-2

CDR3nt: TGTGCCAGCAGCCCGCATTACGAGCAGTACTTC
CDR3aa: CASSPHYEQYF
d_gene: .
v_gene: TRBV28
abundance: .
j_gene: TRBJ2-7

CDR3nt: TGTGCCAGTAGAAACCGGGACATGTTTGACAATGAGCAGTTCTTC
CDR3aa: CASRNRDMFDNEQFF
d_gene: .
v_gene: TRBV19
abundance: .
j_gene: TRBJ2-1

CDR3nt: TGTGCCAGCAGAGTGACAGGGGAGATGGGTCAGCCCCAGCATTTT
CDR3aa: CASRVTGEMGQPQHF
d_gene: TRBD1
v_gene: TRBV6-5
abundance: .
j_gene: TRBJ1-5

CDR3nt: TGTGCCAGCAGCCGCCGTCTGGCGGGGGGAAACAATGAGCAGTTCTTC
CDR3aa: CASSRRLAGGNNEQFF
d_gene: TRBD2
v_gene: TRBV6-2/TRBV6-3
abundance: .
j_gene: TRBJ2-1

CDR3nt: TGTGCCAGCAGCTTTCCTAGCTCTTACAATGAGCAGTTCTTC
CDR3aa: CASSFPSSYNEQFF
d_gene: .
v_gene: TRBV5-6
abundance: .
j_gene: TRBJ2-1

CDR3nt: TGTGCCAGCAGTTCGGGACTAGCGGAGATTCTAGCCAAAAACATTCAGTACTTC
CDR3aa: CASSSGLAEILAKNIQYF
d_gene: TRBD2
v_gene: TRBV28
abundance: .
j_gene: TRBJ2-4

CDR3nt: TGTGCCAGCAGCCCAGACAGGGTCTCCTACAATGAGCAGTTCTTC
CDR3aa: CASSPDRVSYNEQFF
d_gene: TRBD1
v_gene: TRBV7-8
abundance: once
j_gene: TRBJ2-1

CDR3nt: TGTGCCAGCTCACCATCCGGGGACAATTTGTCCCTCCACTTT
CDR3aa: CASSPSGDNLSLHF
d_gene: .
v_gene: TRBV18
abundance: .
j_gene: TRBJ1-6